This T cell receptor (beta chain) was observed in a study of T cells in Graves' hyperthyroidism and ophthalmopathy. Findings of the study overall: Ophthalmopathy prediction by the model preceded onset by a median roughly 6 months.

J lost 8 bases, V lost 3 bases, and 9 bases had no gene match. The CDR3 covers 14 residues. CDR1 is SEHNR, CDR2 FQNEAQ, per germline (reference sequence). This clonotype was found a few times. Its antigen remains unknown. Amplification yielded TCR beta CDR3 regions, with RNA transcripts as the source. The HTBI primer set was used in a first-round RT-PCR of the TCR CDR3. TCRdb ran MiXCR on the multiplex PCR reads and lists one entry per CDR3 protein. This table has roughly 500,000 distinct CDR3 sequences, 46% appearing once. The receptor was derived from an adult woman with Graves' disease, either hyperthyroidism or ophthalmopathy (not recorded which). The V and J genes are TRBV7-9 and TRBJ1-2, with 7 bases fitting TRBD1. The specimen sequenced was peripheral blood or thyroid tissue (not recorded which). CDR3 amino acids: CASSLGLPGQGYTF. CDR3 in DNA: TGTGCCAGCAGCTTGGGACTCCCGGGACAGGGCTACACCTTC. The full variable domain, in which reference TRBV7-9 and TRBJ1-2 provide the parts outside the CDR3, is DTGVSQNPRHKITKRGQNVTFRCDPISEHNRLYWYRQTLGQGPEFLTYFQNEAQLEKSRLLSDRFSAERPKGSFSTLEIQRTEQGDSAMYLCASSLGLPGQGYTFGSGTRLTVV.